This TCR beta chain is from a study of shared clonotypes between healthy human individuals. Notes on the study in general: Estimated clonotype richness was generally higher in naive than memory subsets.

Each replicate PCR on the sorted subsets used 200 to 250 ng DNA (approximately 33,000 T cell genomes). Here immunoSEQ multiplex PCR was the method, and the copy in TCRdb shows in-frame clones only, minus some. The sample consists of roughly 660,000 clones, less than 95% of them appearing once. About this clone: The antigen remains unidentified.

The CDR3 spans 12 residues. V was pared by 1 base and J by 6 bases, with 7 bases between. The V gene's germline CDR1 is SGHVS and CDR2 FQNEAQ. This receptor was obtained from a man aged 18 to 29 in good health. Some clones in this sample may be carry-over from other donors' samples. The V and J genes are TRBV7-8 and TRBJ2-7; D unresolved. The sample comprised memory CD8+ T cells from PBMCs. Subset noted: CD45RO+ cells pooled with CCR7-negative TemRA cells. CDR3 DNA sequence: TGTGCCAGCAGCTTAGTAGGCGCCGAGCAGTACTTC. Encoded protein: CASSLVGAEQYF.